The rows below give T cell receptor beta chains drawn from one sample of a study of CD8 T cells in ankylosing spondylitis. TCRdb reprocessed the 5' RACE reads via MiXCR and lists one record per CDR3 protein. The sample comprises about 440,000 distinct CDR3 sequences, more than 15% of which are singletons, and over 1% rests with the top ten. Input material: blood, either unsorted or a sorted T cell fraction (not recorded which). The source of these receptors is a male donor with ankylosing spondylitis. CDR3s include the opening cysteine and the closing phenylalanine or tryptophan. Some rows mark clone size as missing; the rest say once, few, many or name a class of expanded clone.

CDR3aa: CSAGQGLNTEAFF
abundance: few
j_gene: TRBJ1-1
v_gene: TRBV20-1

CDR3aa: CASSLADRGAETQYF
abundance: few
j_gene: TRBJ2-5
v_gene: TRBV5-1

CDR3aa: CASSQTGPGGYTF
abundance: .
j_gene: TRBJ1-2
v_gene: TRBV3-1

CDR3aa: CSVARNSVGETQYF
abundance: .
j_gene: TRBJ2-5
v_gene: TRBV29-1

CDR3aa: CASSRASGYEQYF
abundance: .
j_gene: TRBJ2-7
v_gene: TRBV6-1

CDR3aa: CSALSSGLLAGGSYEQYF
abundance: .
j_gene: TRBJ2-7
v_gene: TRBV20-1

CDR3aa: CASSLRGPLSSYNEQFF
abundance: few
j_gene: TRBJ2-1
v_gene: TRBV5-6

CDR3aa: CASSPQGAYNEQFF
abundance: many
j_gene: TRBJ2-1
v_gene: TRBV5-1

CDR3aa: CASSTGPEGYEQYF
abundance: few
j_gene: TRBJ2-7
v_gene: TRBV5-1

CDR3aa: CASSIGLTDTQYF
abundance: few
j_gene: TRBJ2-3
v_gene: TRBV7-2

CDR3aa: CASGFSIDSRYGYTF
abundance: few
j_gene: TRBJ1-2
v_gene: TRBV12-5

CDR3aa: CSAGESAYEQYF
abundance: .
j_gene: TRBJ2-7
v_gene: TRBV20-1

CDR3aa: CASSLVGYCTDTQYF
abundance: .
j_gene: TRBJ2-3
v_gene: TRBV11-3

CDR3aa: CSASRRGGATSYNEQFF
abundance: few
j_gene: TRBJ2-1
v_gene: TRBV20-1

CDR3aa: CASSSIPQGSGSNHNEQFF
abundance: few
j_gene: TRBJ2-1
v_gene: TRBV7-8

CDR3aa: CASSYSGNQETQYF
abundance: .
j_gene: TRBJ2-5
v_gene: TRBV6-5

CDR3aa: CASSSGGLAGDEQFF
abundance: few
j_gene: TRBJ2-1
v_gene: TRBV28

CDR3aa: CATPPDFTGELFF
abundance: few
j_gene: TRBJ2-2
v_gene: TRBV6-1

CDR3aa: CASSQERRGSTDTQYF
abundance: few
j_gene: TRBJ2-3
v_gene: TRBV4-1

CDR3aa: CASSRRGEETQYF
abundance: few
j_gene: TRBJ2-5
v_gene: TRBV7-2

CDR3aa: CASSQGLALAKNIQYF
abundance: few
j_gene: TRBJ2-4
v_gene: TRBV4-1

CDR3aa: CASSLERTGRGEAFF
abundance: .
j_gene: TRBJ1-1
v_gene: TRBV7-9

CDR3aa: CASSLGLGGYNEQFF
abundance: .
j_gene: TRBJ2-1
v_gene: TRBV7-8

CDR3aa: CSARDDGMNTEAFF
abundance: few
j_gene: TRBJ1-1
v_gene: TRBV20-1

CDR3aa: CASSVQSQGARGYTF
abundance: few
j_gene: TRBJ1-2
v_gene: TRBV7-9

CDR3aa: CASSPPTGLNAEAFF
abundance: .
j_gene: TRBJ1-1
v_gene: TRBV18

CDR3aa: CSATGLAGGPSSGEQYF
abundance: .
j_gene: TRBJ2-7
v_gene: TRBV20-1

CDR3aa: CASGRGAVDGYTF
abundance: .
j_gene: TRBJ1-2
v_gene: TRBV6-1

CDR3aa: CASSPVMDEQYF
abundance: .
j_gene: TRBJ2-7
v_gene: TRBV18

CDR3aa: CASSREGTPNQPQHF
abundance: .
j_gene: TRBJ1-5
v_gene: TRBV5-1

CDR3aa: CASSPGGSTRETQYF
abundance: .
j_gene: TRBJ2-5
v_gene: TRBV7-9

CDR3aa: CASTSDRRKKAFF
abundance: .
j_gene: TRBJ1-1
v_gene: TRBV27

CDR3aa: CSVEDRGAGGQFF
abundance: .
j_gene: TRBJ2-1
v_gene: TRBV29-1

CDR3aa: CASSLTTGAVGGEQFF
abundance: .
j_gene: TRBJ2-1
v_gene: TRBV5-1

CDR3aa: CASSPAGAGENNEQFF
abundance: .
j_gene: TRBJ2-1
v_gene: TRBV18

CDR3aa: CAISVEGGLTDTQYF
abundance: few
j_gene: TRBJ2-3
v_gene: TRBV10-3

CDR3aa: CASSLFPGGGNTIYF
abundance: .
j_gene: TRBJ1-3
v_gene: TRBV7-2

CDR3aa: CAIERYGYTF
abundance: many
j_gene: TRBJ1-2
v_gene: TRBV12-3/TRBV12-4

CDR3aa: CASSLDGLHNYGYTF
abundance: .
j_gene: TRBJ1-2
v_gene: TRBV11-2

CDR3aa: CASSLVAGGDYGYTF
abundance: many
j_gene: TRBJ1-2
v_gene: TRBV7-9

CDR3aa: CASSLAHRLAGVEQFF
abundance: .
j_gene: TRBJ2-1
v_gene: TRBV5-4